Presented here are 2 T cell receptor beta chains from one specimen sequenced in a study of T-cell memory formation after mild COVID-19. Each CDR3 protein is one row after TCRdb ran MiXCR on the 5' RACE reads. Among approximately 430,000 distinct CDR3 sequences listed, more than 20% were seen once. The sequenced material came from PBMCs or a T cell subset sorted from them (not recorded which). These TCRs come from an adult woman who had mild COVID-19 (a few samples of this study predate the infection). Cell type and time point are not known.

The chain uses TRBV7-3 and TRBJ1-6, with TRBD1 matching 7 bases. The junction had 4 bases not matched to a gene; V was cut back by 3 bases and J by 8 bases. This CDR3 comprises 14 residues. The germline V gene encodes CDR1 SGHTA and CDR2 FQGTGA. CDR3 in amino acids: CASSLGQPDSPLHF. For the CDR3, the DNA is TGTGCCAGCAGCTTGGGACAGCCGGATTCACCCCTCCACTTT.

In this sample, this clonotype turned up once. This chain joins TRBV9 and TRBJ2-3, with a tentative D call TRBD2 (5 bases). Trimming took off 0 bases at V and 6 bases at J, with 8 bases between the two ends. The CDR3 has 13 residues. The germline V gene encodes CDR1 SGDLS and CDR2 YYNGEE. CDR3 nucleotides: TGTGCCAGCAGCGTAGATCGAGGGGATACGCAGTATTTT. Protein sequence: CASSVDRGDTQYF.